The 25 T cell receptor beta chains given below trace back to one sample, sequenced in a study of molecular identifiers for immune sequencing clone quantification. Via MiXCR, TCRdb re-called the PCR reads, giving one row per CDR3 protein. The sample consists of 40,000 to 45,000 distinct CDR3 sequences, about 18% of them appearing once. Sequencing used naive CD8+ T cells from blood, with Jurkat cell RNA spiked in. Subset of the sample: FACS-sorted CD8+CD4-CCR7+CD45RA+ naive T cells. The receptors originated from a human donor in good health. Some libraries in this study had Jurkat cell RNA spiked in.

This clonotype was detected many times. The gene calls are TRBV7-2 and TRBJ2-5; D is ambiguous. The V end was cut by 1 base, the J end by 2 bases, with 14 bases between. The CDR3 covers 16 residues. Germline CDR1 is SGHTA and CDR2 is FQGNSA. The CDR3 DNA reads as TGTGCCAGCAGCTTAGGCTGGGTGGCGGATCAAGAGACCCAGTACTTC. Translated: CASSLGWVADQETQYF.

This clonotype came up many times. The CDR3 nucleotides are TGTGCCAGCAGCGTAGAATCGGATGAGCAGTTCTTC. Its translation is CASSVESDEQFF. The V and J genes are TRBV9 and TRBJ2-1; D gene unclear. Looked up from germline, CDR1 is SGDLS and CDR2 is YYNGEE. This CDR3 spans 12 amino acids. Trimming cost V 0 bases and J 8 bases, with 6 bases left between them.

Points on this clonotype: This may arise from a read error, as a much more abundant clone is one base away. The CDR3: CASSLGGVYEQYF. DNA of the CDR3: TGTGCCAGCAGCTTAGGCGGGGTCTACGAGCAGTACTTC. The rearrangement joins TRBV7-9 to TRBJ2-7, with D possibly being TRBD2 (6 bases). Germline V gene lookup returns CDR1 SEHNR and CDR2 FQNEAQ (reference sequence). The length of the CDR3 is 13 residues. Trimming stripped 1 base from V and 3 bases from J, with 7 bases between.

In its sample, this clonotype was seen many times. The CDR3 sequence is CASSGGGPLHF. In DNA, the CDR3 is TGTGCCAGCAGCGGGGGGGGGCCCCTCCACTTT. This rearrangement joins TRBV7-2 to TRBJ1-6, with D tentatively TRBD1 (5 bases). V dropped 5 bases and J dropped 13 bases, with 9 bases sitting between them. CDR3 length: 11 residues. Looked up from germline, CDR1 is SGHTA and CDR2 is FQGNSA.

As for this clonotype: A much more abundant neighbour one base away suggests this may be a read error. The CDR3 spells CASSQGAGNTEASF. The DNA of the CDR3 is TGCGCCAGCAGCCAAGGAGCAGGGAACACTGAAGCTTCCTTT. V usage is TRBV4-3 and J usage is TRBJ1-1; perhaps TRBD1 as D (5 bases). The germline V gene has CDR1 LGHNA and CDR2 YSLEER. CDR3 length: 14 amino acids.

This clonotype has a count of ten or more. This chain joins TRBV15 and TRBJ1-6, with TRBD1 identical over 10 bases. The V gene end was trimmed by 0 bases and the J gene end by 7 bases; junction bases not matched to a gene: 6. Germline CDR1 LNHNV, CDR2 YYDKDF (reference sequence). CDR3 length: 17 amino acids. CDR3 nucleotide sequence: TGTGCCACCAGCAGAGATGTGCGGACAGGGGGAAATTCACCCCTCCACTTT. Its protein product is CATSRDVRTGGNSPLHF. The full variable domain, in which reference TRBV15 and TRBJ1-6 provide the parts outside the CDR3, is DAMVIQNPRYQVTQFGKPVTLSCSQTLNHNVMYWYQQKSSQAPKLLFHYYDKDFNNEADTPDNFQSRRPNTSFCFLDIRSPGLGDTAMYLCATSRDVRTGGNSPLHFGNGTRLTVT.

As for this clonotype: A read error may account for a junction end that differs from germline. The chain is built from TRBV6-2 or TRBV6-3 and TRBJ2-7, with no clear D. Per germline, CDR1 MNHEY and CDR2 SVGEGT. The CDR3 has 12 residues. CDR3 protein: CACSYSMYEQYF. CDR3 DNA sequence: TGTGCCTGCAGTTACTCAATGTACGAGCAGTACTTC.

This clonotype was found many times. Germline and junction disagree at one end, which may indicate a read error. This sequence joins TRBV7-2 and TRBJ2-3; D unresolved. The CDR3 runs 12 residues. Germline loops: CDR1 SGHTA, CDR2 FQGNSA. Written as DNA, the CDR3 is TGTGCCAGCAGCTTGATCTGGCCAGAGTTGGATTTT. Translation gives CASSLIWPELDF.

This clonotype was detected only a few times. The rearrangement joins TRBV23-1 to TRBJ1-2, with 8 bases matching TRBD1. TRBV23-1 is an ORF; its function is uncertain. V lost 8 bases and J lost 8; bases outside the gene matches: 13. This CDR3 is built from 14 residues. CDR3 sequence: CASYLWTGSDGYTF. CDR3 DNA: TGCGCCAGCTACCTCTGGACAGGGTCGGACGGCTACACCTTC.

This clonotype was detected many times. As DNA, the CDR3 is TGTGCCAGCAGTTTATCAGTTCGGCGCGAGTACAATGAGCAGTTCTTC. Its translation is CASSLSVRREYNEQFF. The V gene is TRBV28, the J gene TRBJ2-1; D not resolved. Germline CDR1 MDHEN, CDR2 SYDVKM. CDR3 length equals 16 residues. The V and J ends lost 1 base and 4 bases respectively, with 14 bases between them.

This clonotype was recorded many times. This chain links TRBV7-9 with TRBJ2-7, with D tentatively TRBD1 (6 bases). V was shortened by 1 base and J by 0 bases, with 13 bases between the two germline ends. Per germline, CDR1 SEHNR and CDR2 FQNEAQ (reference sequence). The CDR3 spans 16 residues. CDR3 region: CASSLDPRDISYEQYF. The CDR3 DNA follows: TGTGCCAGCAGCTTAGACCCCCGGGACATCTCCTACGAGCAGTACTTC.

The V and J genes are TRBV13 and TRBJ1-2, with D hard to call. Trimming shortened V by 7 bases and J by 5 bases, and 11 bases separated the two germline ends. This CDR3 is built from 12 residues. CDR1 and CDR2 (germline): PRHDT, FYEKMQ (reference sequence). The CDR3 spells CASTQIIYGYTF. In DNA, the CDR3 is TGTGCCAGCACCCAAATAATATATGGCTACACCTTC.

This clonotype came up many times. The chain is built from TRBV7-9 and TRBJ1-4; perhaps TRBD1 as D (6 bases). This CDR3 has 15 amino acids. Between the trimmed V and J ends, which lost 5 bases and 6 bases, there was a span of 16 bases. Germline V gene sequence: CDR1 SEHNR, CDR2 FQNEAQ (reference sequence). The CDR3 is CASSDDSGGHEKLFF. The DNA of the CDR3 is TGTGCCAGCAGCGACGACAGCGGGGGGCATGAAAAACTGTTTTTT.

This clonotype has ten or more counts. The V and J genes are TRBV6-5 and TRBJ1-2; D uncertain. The CDR3 consists of 14 residues. V dropped 5 bases and J dropped 5 bases, with 15 bases sitting between them. Germline CDR1 and CDR2: MNHEY and SVGAGI. Here the CDR3 DNA reads TGTGCCAGCAGTCTACTGCCGGCTTTATATGGCTACACCTTC. It specifies CASSLLPALYGYTF.

This clonotype occurred many times. The chain has TRBV9 and TRBJ2-7; no definite D call. From germline, CDR1 is SGDLS and CDR2 YYNGEE. CDR3 length equals 13 residues. Trimming removed 2 bases at V and 4 bases at J, with 10 bases between. The CDR3 DNA sequence: TGTGCCAGCAGCGTTGGCACCCAGTACGAGCAGTACTTC. It specifies CASSVGTQYEQYF.

The table lists this clonotype with many counts. V gene TRBV4-1 combines with J gene TRBJ1-1; D ambiguous. Trimming shortened V by 1 base and J by 4 bases, and 7 bases separated the two germline ends. The CDR3 consists of 13 residues. Germline V CDR1 and CDR2: MGHRA, YSYEKL. CDR3 in DNA: TGCGCCAGCAGCCAAGCTTCGGCCACTGAAGCTTTCTTT. This gives the protein CASSQASATEAFF.

This clonotype was picked up many times. The V and J genes are TRBV7-9 and TRBJ2-1; D is unclear. The CDR3 sequence is 17 residues long. Germline V gene sequence: CDR1 SEHNR, CDR2 FQNEAQ (reference sequence). Trimming cost V 1 base and J 5 bases, with 18 bases left between them. CDR3 bases: TGTGCCAGCAGCTTAGTACCCGGCTACCTTGGAGACAATGAGCAGTTCTTC. It specifies CASSLVPGYLGDNEQFF.

This clonotype was seen many times. The chain has TRBV5-6 and TRBJ2-1, with D perhaps matching TRBD1 (5 bases). Germline CDR1 SGHDT, CDR2 YYEEEE. There are 13 residues in the CDR3. Trimming pared 4 bases from V and 7 bases from J, leaving 12 bases between. Here the CDR3 reads CASSTGIMNEQFF. Written as DNA, the CDR3 is TGTGCCAGCAGCACAGGAATCATGAATGAGCAGTTCTTC.

This clonotype was seen ten or more times. The chain employs TRBV2 and TRBJ2-7; D might be TRBD2 (5 bases). The CDR3 runs to 14 residues. Germline V gene data show CDR1 as SNHLY and CDR2 as FYNNEI. The V end was cut by 5 bases, the J end by 4 bases, with 15 bases between. Here the CDR3 reads CASSPPVLVYEQYF. The CDR3 DNA reads as TGTGCCAGCAGTCCCCCAGTACTAGTATACGAGCAGTACTTC.

The chain links TRBV27 to TRBJ1-4; tentative D call: TRBD1 (6 bases). V was pared by 2 bases and J by 7 bases, with 14 bases between. Per germline, CDR1 MNHEY and CDR2 SMNVEV (reference sequence). The CDR3 has 15 residues. The CDR3 sequence: CASSLVGGQGEKLFF. The CDR3 DNA is TGTGCCAGCAGTTTAGTTGGGGGGCAGGGTGAAAAACTGTTTTTT.

Details on this clonotype: Possible read error: a much larger clone is one base away. The rearrangement uses TRBV7-2 and TRBJ2-7; 9 bases fit TRBD2. The CDR3 covers 14 residues. Germline CDR1 SGHTA, CDR2 FQGNSA. With 3 bases clipped from V and 5 bases from J, the junction kept 5 bases outside the gene matches. CDR3 sequence (DNA): TGTACCAGCAGCTTTGCGGGAGGGCCCCACGAGCAGTACTTC. It translates to CTSSFAGGPHEQYF.

Concerning this clonotype: Mismatch with germline at one junction end may stem from a read error. The rearrangement uses TRBV27 and TRBJ2-1, with D possibly TRBD2 on 5 matching bases. The CDR3 length is 13 residues. Germline V lookup: CDR1 MNHEY, CDR2 SMNVEV (reference sequence). This CDR3 reads CATLTRGPYERFF. The CDR3 nucleotides read TGTGCCACCCTCACCCGGGGTCCTTATGAGCGGTTCTTC.

As for this clonotype: A read error may explain this, as a much larger clone is one base away. V is TRBV27 and J is TRBJ1-3; a possible D gene is TRBD1 (5 bases). The CDR3 sequence is 16 residues long. From germline, CDR1 is MNHEY and CDR2 SMNVEV (reference sequence). CDR3 in amino acids: CASSRHTGDSGNTTYF. CDR3 coding DNA: TGTGCCAGCAGTCGACATACGGGGGACTCTGGAAACACCACATATTTT.

By frequency in the sample, this clonotype is medium-sized (0.01 to 0.1%). This chain joins TRBV4-1 and TRBJ2-3, with D perhaps matching TRBD2 (6 bases). This CDR3 is built from 13 residues. Trimming cost V 3 bases and J 5 bases, with 9 bases left between them. In germline, CDR1 is MGHRA, CDR2 YSYEKL. The CDR3 DNA reads TGCGCCAGCAGCCACCCTAGCGAAGATACGCAGTATTTT. This gives the protein CASSHPSEDTQYF.

As to this clonotype: Being one base from a much bigger clone, this may be a read error. Likely a read error: the CDR3 ends without its conserved phenylalanine or tryptophan. CDR3 nucleotides: TGTGCCACCAGCAGAGCCGATCGGGACATACCAGATACGCAGTATTCT. Translated: CATSRADRDIPDTQYS. This chain links TRBV15 with TRBJ2-3, with D possibly TRBD1 on 6 matching bases. The CDR3 is 16 amino acids. Trimming removed 1 base from V and 4 bases from J, with 15 bases in between. Germline V gene data show CDR1 as LNHNV and CDR2 as YYDKDF (reference sequence).